The following is a T cell receptor (beta chain) sequence with its context. Antigen unknown. The repertoire was sequenced with immunoSEQ multiplex PCR; TCRdb's copy has only in-frame clones and lacks some. The sample yields about 53,000 clones, around four fifths seen once. The V segment lost 6 bases and the J segment 3 bases; nucleotides outside the gene matches: 12. The CDR3 has 17 amino acids. Germline V gene sequence: CDR1 ENHRY, CDR2 SYGVKD. The data were obtained in a study of lymphopenia after photon versus proton radiotherapy. Overall study results and limits: After lymphocyte nadir, photon-treated repertoires showed oligoclonal expansion, especially CD8+ Temra. In patients who died, overall survival fell as post-nadir TCR diversity dropped more.

This sequence joins TRBV10-3 and TRBJ2-3, with 10 nucleotides matching TRBD2. The receptor comes from a man aged 45-65 years with gastric cancer. Sequencing was performed on peripheral blood, taken from a patient treated with photon-based radiotherapy. Written as DNA, the CDR3 is TGTGCCATCAGCGCTTCCCTGGTTAGCGGGAGGACAGATACGCAGTATTTT. Translating gives CAISASLVSGRTDTQYF.